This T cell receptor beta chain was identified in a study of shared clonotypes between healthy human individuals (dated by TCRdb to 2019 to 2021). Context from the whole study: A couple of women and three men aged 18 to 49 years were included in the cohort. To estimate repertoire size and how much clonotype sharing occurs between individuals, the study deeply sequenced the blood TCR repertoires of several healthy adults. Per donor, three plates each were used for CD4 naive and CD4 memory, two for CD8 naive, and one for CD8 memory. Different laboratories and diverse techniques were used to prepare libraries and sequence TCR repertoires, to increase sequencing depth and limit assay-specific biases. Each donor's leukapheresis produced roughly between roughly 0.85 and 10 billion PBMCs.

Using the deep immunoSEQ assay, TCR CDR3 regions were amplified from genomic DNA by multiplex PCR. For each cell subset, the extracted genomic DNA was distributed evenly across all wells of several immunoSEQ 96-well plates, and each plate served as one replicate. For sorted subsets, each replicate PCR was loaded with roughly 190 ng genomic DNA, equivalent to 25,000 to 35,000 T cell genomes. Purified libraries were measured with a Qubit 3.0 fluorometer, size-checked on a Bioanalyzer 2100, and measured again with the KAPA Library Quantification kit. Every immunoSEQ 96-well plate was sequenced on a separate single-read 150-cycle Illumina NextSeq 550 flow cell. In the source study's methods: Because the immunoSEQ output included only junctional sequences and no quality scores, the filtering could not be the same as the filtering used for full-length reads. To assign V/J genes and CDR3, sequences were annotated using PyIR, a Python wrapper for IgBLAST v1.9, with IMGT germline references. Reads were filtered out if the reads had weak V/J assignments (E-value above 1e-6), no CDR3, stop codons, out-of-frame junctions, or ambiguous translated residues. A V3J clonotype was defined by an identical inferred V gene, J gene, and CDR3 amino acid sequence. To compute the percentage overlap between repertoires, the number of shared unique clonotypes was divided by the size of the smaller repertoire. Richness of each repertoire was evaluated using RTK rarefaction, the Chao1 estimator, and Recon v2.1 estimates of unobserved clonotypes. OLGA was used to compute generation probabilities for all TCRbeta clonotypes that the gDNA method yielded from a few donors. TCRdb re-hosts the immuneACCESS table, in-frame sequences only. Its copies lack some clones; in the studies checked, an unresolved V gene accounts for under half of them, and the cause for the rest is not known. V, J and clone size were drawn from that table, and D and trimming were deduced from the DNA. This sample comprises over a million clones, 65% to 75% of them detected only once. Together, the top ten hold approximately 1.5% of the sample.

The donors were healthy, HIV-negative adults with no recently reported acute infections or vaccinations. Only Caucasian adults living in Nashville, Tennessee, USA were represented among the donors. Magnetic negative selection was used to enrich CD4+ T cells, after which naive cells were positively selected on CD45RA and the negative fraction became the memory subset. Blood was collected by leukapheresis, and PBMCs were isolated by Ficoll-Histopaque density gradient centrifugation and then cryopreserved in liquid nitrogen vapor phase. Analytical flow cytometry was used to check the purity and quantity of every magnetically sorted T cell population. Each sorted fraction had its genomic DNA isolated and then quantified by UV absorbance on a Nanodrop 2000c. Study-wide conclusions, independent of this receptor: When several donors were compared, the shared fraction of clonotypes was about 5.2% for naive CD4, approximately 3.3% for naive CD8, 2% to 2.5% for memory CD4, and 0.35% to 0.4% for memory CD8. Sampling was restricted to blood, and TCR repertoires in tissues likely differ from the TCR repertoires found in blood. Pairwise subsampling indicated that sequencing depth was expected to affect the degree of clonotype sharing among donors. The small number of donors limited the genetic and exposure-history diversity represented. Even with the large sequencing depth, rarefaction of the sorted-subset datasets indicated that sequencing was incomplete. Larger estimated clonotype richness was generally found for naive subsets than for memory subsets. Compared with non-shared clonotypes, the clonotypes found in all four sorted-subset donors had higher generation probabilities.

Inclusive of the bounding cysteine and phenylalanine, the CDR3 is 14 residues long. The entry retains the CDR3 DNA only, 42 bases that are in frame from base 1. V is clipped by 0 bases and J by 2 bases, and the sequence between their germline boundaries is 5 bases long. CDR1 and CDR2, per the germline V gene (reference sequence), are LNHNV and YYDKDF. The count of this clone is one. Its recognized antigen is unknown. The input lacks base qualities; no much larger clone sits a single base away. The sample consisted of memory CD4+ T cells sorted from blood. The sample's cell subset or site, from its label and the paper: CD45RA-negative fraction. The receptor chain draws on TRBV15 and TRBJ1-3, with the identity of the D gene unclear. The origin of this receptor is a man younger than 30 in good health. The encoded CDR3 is CATSREGTGNTIYF. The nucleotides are TGTGCCACCAGCAGAGAAGGGACTGGAAACACCATATATTTT.